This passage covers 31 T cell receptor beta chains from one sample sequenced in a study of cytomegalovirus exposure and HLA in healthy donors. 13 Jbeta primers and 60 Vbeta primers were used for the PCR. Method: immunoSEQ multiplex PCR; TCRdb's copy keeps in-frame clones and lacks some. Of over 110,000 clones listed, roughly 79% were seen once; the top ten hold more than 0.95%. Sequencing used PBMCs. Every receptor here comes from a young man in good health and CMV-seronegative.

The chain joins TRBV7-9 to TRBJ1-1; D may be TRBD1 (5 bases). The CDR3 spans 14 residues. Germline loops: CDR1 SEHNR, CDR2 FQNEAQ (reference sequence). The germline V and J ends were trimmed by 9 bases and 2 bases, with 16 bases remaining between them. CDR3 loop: CASGSLGLNTEAFF. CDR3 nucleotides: TGTGCCAGTGGTTCCTTGGGGCTTAACACTGAAGCTTTCTTT. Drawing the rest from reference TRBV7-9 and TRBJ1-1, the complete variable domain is DTGVSQNPRHKITKRGQNVTFRCDPISEHNRLYWYRQTLGQGPEFLTYFQNEAQLEKSRLLSDRFSAERPKGSFSTLEIQRTEQGDSAMYLCASGSLGLNTEAFFGQGTRLTVV.

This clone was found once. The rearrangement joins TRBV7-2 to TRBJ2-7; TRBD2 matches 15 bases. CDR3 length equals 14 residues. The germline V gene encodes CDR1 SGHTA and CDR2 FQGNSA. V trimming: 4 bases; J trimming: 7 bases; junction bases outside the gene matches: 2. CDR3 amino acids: CASSSGLAGGEQYF. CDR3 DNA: TGTGCCAGCAGCTCGGGACTAGCGGGGGGTGAGCAGTACTTC.

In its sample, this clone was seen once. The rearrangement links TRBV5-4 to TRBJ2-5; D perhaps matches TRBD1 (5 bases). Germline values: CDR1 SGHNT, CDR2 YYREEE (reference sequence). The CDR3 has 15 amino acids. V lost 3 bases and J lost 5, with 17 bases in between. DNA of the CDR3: TGTGCCAGCAGCTCGAACGGCAGGGTTTTCGAGACCCAGTACTTC. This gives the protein CASSSNGRVFETQYF.

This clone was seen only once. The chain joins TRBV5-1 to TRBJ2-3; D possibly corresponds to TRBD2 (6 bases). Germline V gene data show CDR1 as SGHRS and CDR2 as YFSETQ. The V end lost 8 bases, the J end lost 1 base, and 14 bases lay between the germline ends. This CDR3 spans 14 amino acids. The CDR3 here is CASGGLLGTDTQYF. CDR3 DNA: TGCGCCAGTGGGGGGTTATTGGGCACAGATACGCAGTATTTT.

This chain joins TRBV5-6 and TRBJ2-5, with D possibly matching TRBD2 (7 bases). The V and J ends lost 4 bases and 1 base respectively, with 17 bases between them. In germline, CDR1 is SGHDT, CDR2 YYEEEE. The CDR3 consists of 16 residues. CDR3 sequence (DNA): TGTGCCAGCAGCCCCGGTGCGGGGGCGAGCCAAGAGACCCAGTACTTC. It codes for CASSPGAGASQETQYF.

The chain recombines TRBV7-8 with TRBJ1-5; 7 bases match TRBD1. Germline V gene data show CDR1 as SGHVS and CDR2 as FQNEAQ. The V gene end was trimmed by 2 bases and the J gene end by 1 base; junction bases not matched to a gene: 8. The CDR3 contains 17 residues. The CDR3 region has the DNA TGTGCCAGCAGCTTAAGACAGGGTATTCGGAGCAATCAGCCCCAGCATTTT. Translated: CASSLRQGIRSNQPQHF.

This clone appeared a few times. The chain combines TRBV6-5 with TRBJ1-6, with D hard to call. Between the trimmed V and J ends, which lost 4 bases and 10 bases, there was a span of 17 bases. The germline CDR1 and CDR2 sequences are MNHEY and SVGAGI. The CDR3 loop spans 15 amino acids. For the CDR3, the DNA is TGTGCCAGCAGTTGGAGTCGGCACAACGAATCACCCCTCCACTTT. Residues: CASSWSRHNESPLHF.

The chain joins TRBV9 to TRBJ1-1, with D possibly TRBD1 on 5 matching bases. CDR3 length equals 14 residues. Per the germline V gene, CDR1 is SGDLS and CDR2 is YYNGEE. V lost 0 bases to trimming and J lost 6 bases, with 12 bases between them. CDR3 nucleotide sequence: TGTGCCAGCAGCGTAGCTGCAGGGTTTTCTGAAGCTTTCTTT. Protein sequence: CASSVAAGFSEAFF. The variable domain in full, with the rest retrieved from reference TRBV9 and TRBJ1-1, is DSGVTQTPKHLITATGQRVTLRCSPRSGDLSVYWYQQSLDQGLQFLIQYYNGEERAKGNILERFSAQQFPDLHSELNLSSLELGDSALYFCASSVAAGFSEAFFGQGTRLTVV.

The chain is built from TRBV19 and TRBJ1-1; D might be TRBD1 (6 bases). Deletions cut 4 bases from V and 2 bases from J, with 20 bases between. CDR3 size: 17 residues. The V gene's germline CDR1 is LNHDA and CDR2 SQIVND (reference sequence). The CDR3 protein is CASSTVSTGRGNTEAFF. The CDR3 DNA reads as TGTGCCAGTAGTACAGTTTCAACAGGGAGAGGAAACACTGAAGCTTTCTTT.

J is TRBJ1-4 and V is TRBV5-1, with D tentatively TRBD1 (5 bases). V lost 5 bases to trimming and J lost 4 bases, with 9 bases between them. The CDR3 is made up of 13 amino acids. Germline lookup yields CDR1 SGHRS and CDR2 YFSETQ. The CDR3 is CASRNRLNEKLFF. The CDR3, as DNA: TGCGCCAGCAGAAACAGGCTTAATGAAAAACTGTTTTTT. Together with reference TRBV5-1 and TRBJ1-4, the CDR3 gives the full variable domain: KAGVTQTPRYLIKTRGQQVTLSCSPISGHRSVSWYQQTPGQGLQFLFEYFSETQRNKGNFPGRFSGRQFSNSRSEMNVSTLELGDSALYLCASRNRLNEKLFFGSGTQLSVL.

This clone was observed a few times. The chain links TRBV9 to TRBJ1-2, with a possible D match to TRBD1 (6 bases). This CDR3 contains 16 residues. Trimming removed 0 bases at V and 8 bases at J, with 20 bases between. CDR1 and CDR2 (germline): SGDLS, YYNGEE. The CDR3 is CASSVDVWGRGRGYTF. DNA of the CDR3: TGTGCCAGCAGCGTAGACGTCTGGGGCAGGGGCCGCGGCTACACCTTC.

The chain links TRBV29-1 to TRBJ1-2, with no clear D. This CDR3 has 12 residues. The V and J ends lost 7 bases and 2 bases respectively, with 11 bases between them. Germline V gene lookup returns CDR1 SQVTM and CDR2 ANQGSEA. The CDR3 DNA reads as TGCAGCGCTAGAGCGCCCAACTATGGCTACACCTTC. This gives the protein CSARAPNYGYTF.

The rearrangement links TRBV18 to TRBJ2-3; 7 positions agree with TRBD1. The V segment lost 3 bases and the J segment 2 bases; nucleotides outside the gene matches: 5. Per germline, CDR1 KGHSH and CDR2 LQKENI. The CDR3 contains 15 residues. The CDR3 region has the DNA TGTGCCAGCTCACCCCAGACAGGGTACACAGATACGCAGTATTTT. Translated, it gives CASSPQTGYTDTQYF.

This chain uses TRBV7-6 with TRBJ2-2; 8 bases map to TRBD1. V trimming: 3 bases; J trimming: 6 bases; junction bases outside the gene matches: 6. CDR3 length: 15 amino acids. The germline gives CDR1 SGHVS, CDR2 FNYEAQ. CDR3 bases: TGTGCCAGCAGCTTCCCCGGGACAGGATCCGGGGAGCTGTTTTTT. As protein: CASSFPGTGSGELFF.

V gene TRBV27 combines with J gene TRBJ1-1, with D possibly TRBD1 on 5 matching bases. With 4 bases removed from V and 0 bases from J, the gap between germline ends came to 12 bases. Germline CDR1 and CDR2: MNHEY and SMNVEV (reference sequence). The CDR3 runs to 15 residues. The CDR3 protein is CASSSATVMNTEAFF. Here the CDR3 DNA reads TGTGCCAGCAGTTCAGCGACAGTGATGAACACTGAAGCTTTCTTT.

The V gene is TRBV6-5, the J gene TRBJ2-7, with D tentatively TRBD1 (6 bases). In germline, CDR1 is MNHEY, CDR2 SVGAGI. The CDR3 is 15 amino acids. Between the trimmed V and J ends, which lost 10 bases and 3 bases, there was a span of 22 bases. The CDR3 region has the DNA TGTGCCATCTCATCCCCCTCCAGGGGTGTCTACGAGCAGTACTTC. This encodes CAISSPSRGVYEQYF.

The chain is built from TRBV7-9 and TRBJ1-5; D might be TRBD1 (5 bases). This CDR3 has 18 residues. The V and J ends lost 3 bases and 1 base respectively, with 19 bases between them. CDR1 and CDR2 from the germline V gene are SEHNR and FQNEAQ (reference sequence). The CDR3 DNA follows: TGTGCCAGCAGCTTCTCGCAGGGCATTAGTATAAGCAATCAGCCCCAGCATTTT. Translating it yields CASSFSQGISISNQPQHF.

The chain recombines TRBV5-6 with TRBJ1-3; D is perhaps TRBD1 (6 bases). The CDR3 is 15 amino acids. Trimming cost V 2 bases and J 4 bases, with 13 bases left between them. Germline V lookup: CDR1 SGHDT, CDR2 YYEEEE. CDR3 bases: TGTGCCAGCAGCTTTGGCCAGGGGACAGGAAACACCATATATTTT. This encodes CASSFGQGTGNTIYF.

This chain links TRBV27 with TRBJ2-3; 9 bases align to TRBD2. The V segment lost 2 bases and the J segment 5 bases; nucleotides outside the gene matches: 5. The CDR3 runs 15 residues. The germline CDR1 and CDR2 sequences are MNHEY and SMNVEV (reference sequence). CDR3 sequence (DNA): TGTGCCAGCAGTTTAAAGGCGGGGGGGATAGATACGCAGTATTTT. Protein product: CASSLKAGGIDTQYF.

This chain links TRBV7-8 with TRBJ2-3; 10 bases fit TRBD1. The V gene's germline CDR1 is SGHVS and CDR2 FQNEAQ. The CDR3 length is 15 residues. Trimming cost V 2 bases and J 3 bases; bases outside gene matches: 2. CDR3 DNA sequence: TGTGCCAGCAGCTTATGGACAGGGGGGACAGATACGCAGTATTTT. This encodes CASSLWTGGTDTQYF. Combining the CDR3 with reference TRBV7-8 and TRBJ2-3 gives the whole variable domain GAGVSQSPRYKVAKRGQDVALRCDPISGHVSLFWYQQALGQGPEFLTYFQNEAQLDKSGLPSDRFFAERPEGSVSTLKIQRTQQEDSAVYLCASSLWTGGTDTQYFGPGTRLTVL.

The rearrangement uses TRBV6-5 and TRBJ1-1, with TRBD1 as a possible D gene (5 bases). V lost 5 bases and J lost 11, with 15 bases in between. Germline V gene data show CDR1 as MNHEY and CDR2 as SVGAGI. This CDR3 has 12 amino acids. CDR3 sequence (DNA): TGTGCCAGCAGTGACGGGCTTTGGGGCGCTTTCTTT. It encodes CASSDGLWGAFF.

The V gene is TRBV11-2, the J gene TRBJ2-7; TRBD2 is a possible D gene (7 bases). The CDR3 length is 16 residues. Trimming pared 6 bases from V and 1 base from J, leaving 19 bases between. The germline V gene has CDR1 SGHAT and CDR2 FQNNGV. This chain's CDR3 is CASSLRRGGSSYEQYF. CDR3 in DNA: TGTGCCAGCAGTCTCCGGCGCGGGGGCTCGTCCTACGAGCAGTACTTC.

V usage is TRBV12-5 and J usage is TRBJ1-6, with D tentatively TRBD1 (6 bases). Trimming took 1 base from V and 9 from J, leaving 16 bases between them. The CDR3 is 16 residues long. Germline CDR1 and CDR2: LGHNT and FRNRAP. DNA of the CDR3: TGTGCTAGTGGTTTGGAGAGACAGGTCCCTAGTTCACCCCTCCACTTT. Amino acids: CASGLERQVPSSPLHF.

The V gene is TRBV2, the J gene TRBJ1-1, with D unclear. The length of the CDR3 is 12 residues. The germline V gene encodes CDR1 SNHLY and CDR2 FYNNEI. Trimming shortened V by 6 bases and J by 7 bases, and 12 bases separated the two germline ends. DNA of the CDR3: TGTGCCAGCAGCCTAAGACGGGATGAAGCTTTCTTT. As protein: CASSLRRDEAFF.

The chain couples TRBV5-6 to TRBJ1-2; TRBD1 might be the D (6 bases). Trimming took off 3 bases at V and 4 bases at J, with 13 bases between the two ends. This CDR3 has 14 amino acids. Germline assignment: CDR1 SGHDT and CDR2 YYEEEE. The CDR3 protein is CASSSDRNGYGYTF. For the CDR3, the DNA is TGTGCCAGCAGCTCCGACAGGAACGGCTATGGCTACACCTTC.

As DNA, the CDR3 is TGTGCCAGCAGCCTGAGGACTAGCGGCCACCCCTACAATGAGCAGTTCTTC. Its translation is CASSLRTSGHPYNEQFF. The genes are TRBV27 and TRBJ2-1, with TRBD2 matching over 10 bases. In germline, CDR1 is MNHEY, CDR2 SMNVEV (reference sequence). J was trimmed by 2 bases and V by 6 bases; bases with no gene match: 10. The CDR3 totals 17 residues.

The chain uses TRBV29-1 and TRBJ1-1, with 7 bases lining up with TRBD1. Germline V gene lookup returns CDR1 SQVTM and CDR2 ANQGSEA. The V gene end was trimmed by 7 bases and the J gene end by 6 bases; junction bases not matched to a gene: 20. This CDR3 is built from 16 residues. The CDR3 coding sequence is TGCAGCGCCCCAGGCCCAAAGACAGGGAGGAGAGCTGAAGCTTTCTTT. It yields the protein CSAPGPKTGRRAEAFF.

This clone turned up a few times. The CDR3 loop is CASRREGNTEAFF. The CDR3 nucleotides are TGTGCCAGCAGGAGAGAGGGGAACACTGAAGCTTTCTTT. The chain combines TRBV2 with TRBJ1-1; no firm D call. CDR3 size: 13 residues. V lost 6 bases to trimming and J lost 1 base, with 9 bases between them. The germline CDR1 and CDR2 sequences are SNHLY and FYNNEI.

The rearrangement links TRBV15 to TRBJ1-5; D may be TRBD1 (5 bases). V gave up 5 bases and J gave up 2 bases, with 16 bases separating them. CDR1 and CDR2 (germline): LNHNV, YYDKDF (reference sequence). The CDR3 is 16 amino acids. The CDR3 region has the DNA TGTGCCACCAGCCCAACCGGGGGGGTGGGCAATCAGCCCCAGCATTTT. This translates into CATSPTGGVGNQPQHF.

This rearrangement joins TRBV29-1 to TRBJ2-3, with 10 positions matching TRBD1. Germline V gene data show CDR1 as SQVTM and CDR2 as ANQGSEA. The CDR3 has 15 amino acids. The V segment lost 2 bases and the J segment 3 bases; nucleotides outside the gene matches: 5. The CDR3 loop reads CSVETTGQGTDTQYF. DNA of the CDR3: TGCAGCGTTGAAACGACGGGACAGGGGACAGATACGCAGTATTTT.

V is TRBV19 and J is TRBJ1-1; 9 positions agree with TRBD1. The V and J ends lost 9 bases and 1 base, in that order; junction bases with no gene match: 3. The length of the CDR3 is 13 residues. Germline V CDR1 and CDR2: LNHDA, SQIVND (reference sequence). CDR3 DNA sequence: TGTGCCAGCAGGGGACAGGGGAACACTGAAGCTTTCTTT. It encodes CASRGQGNTEAFF. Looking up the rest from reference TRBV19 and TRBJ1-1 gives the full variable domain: DGGITQSPKYLFRKEGQNVTLSCEQNLNHDAMYWYRQDPGQGLRLIYYSQIVNDFQKGDIAEGYSVSREKKESFPLTVTSAQKNPTAFYLCASRGQGNTEAFFGQGTRLTVV.